This T cell receptor (beta chain) originates from a study of blood T cell repertoires in COVID-19. The wider study: Sources were T cells, B-cell-depleted T cells, or PBMCs; the material itself was cDNA or gDNA.

The CDR3 has 16 amino acids. Germline values: CDR1 SGHTA, CDR2 FQGNSA. The V end was cut by 2 bases, the J end by 1 base, with 13 bases between. Only one count was recorded for this clone. In the source study's methods: Nucleated cell number was recorded as an estimate derived from reference gene primer amplification. TCRdb keeps only in-frame clones here, not all; method: immunoSEQ multiplex PCR. D and trimming were read from the DNA, whereas the V and J calls and clone size are those reported in that table. In the table there are around 89,000 clones, around 72% of which are singletons. V usage is TRBV7-2 and J usage is TRBJ2-3; the D gene is possibly TRBD2 (8 bases). The TCR sequence derives from a woman older than 75 with acute or convalescent COVID-19. The sample comprised peripheral blood. The DNA for the CDR3 is TGTGCCAGCAGCTTAAGGGGGCGGGGGGGCACAGATACGCAGTATTTT. It translates to CASSLRGRGGTDTQYF. Filled out from reference TRBV7-2 and TRBJ2-3, the complete variable domain reads GAGVSQSPSNKVTEKGKDVELRCDPISGHTALYWYRQSLGQGLEFLIYFQGNSAPDKSGLPSDRFSAERTGGSVSTLTIQRTQQEDSAVYLCASSLRGRGGTDTQYFGPGTRLTVL.